Included here is one T cell receptor beta chain sequence, with context. This sample was taken from a study of response to subunit inactivated influenza vaccine. TCRdb called the RT-PCR reads again in MiXCR, with one record for every CDR3 protein. Here the sample spans roughly 670,000 distinct CDR3 sequences, around 13% being singletons. The source material was PBMCs from blood, sampled 14 to 15 days before vaccination. The origin of this receptor is a man aged 45 to 65 who received an inactivated influenza vaccine.

Here the CDR3 reads CASSTQPSGSTGEQFF. DNA for the CDR3: TGCGCCAGCAGCACCCAGCCTAGCGGGTCCACCGGTGAGCAGTTCTTC. This chain connects TRBV5-1 to TRBJ2-1; TRBD2 aligns across 8 bases. V dropped 4 bases and J dropped 9; count of bases not matched to a gene: 15. The CDR3 sequence is 16 residues long. Per the germline V gene, CDR1 is SGHRS and CDR2 is YFSETQ.